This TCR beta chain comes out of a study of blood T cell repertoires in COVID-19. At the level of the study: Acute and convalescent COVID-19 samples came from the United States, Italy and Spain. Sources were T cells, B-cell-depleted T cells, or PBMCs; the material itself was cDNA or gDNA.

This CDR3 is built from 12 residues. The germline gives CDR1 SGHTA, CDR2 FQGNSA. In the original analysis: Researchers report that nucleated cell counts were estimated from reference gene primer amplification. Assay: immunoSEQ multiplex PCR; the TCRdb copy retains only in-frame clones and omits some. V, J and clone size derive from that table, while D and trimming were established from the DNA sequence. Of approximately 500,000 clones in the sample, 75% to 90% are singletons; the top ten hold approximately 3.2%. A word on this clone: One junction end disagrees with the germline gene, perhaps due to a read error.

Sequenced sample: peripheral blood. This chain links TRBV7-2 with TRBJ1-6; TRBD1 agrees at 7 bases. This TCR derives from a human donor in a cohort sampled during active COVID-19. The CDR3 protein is CASSATGTAPQF. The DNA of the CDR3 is TGTGCCAGCAGCGCAACCGGGACAGCTCCTCAATTT.